This T cell receptor beta chain was retrieved from a study of blood T cell repertoires in COVID-19. Turning to the study itself: Sample material is recorded as cDNA or gDNA derived from T cells, B-cell-depleted T cells, or PBMCs.

The repertoire was sequenced with immunoSEQ multiplex PCR; TCRdb's copy has only in-frame clones and lacks some. The repertoire holds about 100,000 clones, with more than 65% as singletons. Germline CDR1 is LNHNV and CDR2 is YYDKDF (reference sequence). The CDR3 is 19 amino acids. V shed 0 bases and J shed 0 bases, with 20 bases lying between them. The sequence was collected from a man in his sixties or seventies with active or convalescent COVID-19. The rearrangement joins TRBV15 to TRBJ1-1; no definite D call. The sample consisted of peripheral blood. The CDR3: CATSRDSPIRSPLNTEAFF. CDR3 nucleotides: TGTGCCACCAGCAGAGATAGTCCGATCCGCTCACCCTTGAACACTGAAGCTTTCTTT.